This TCR beta chain was profiled in a study of CD4 T cells in relation to SARS-CoV-2 and coronaviruses. This CDR3 contains 16 residues. Trimming at V came to 4 bases and at J to 1 base, leaving 6 bases not matched to a gene. Germline V gene data show CDR1 as SEHNR and CDR2 as FQNEAQ (reference sequence). Unexposed donor CD4+ T cells date from about 2011-2018, before the COVID-19 pandemic. Repertoires were generated with immunoSEQ multiplex PCR, while TCRdb's copy carries only in-frame clones and drops some. The sample contains about 60,000 clones, less than 95% of which appear only once. The sequencing sample was made of naive CD4+ T cells from PBMCs. Subset denoted: naive CD4+ T cells isolated by negative enrichment. The gene calls are TRBV7-9 and TRBJ2-5, with TRBD1 matching over 10 bases. The receptor's source is a human donor in good health. CDR3: CASSSLTGGPQETQYF. CDR3 DNA: TGTGCCAGCAGCTCTTTGACAGGGGGCCCCCAAGAGACCCAGTACTTC.